The TCR beta chain under discussion was sequenced for a study of naive and memory T cell subsets. Both TRBC1 and TRBC2 were covered by a beta constant-region primer of two equimolar oligonucleotides. Ligated cDNA was amplified by four rounds of PCR with nested alpha and beta constant-region primers and SP2. TCRdb fed the UMI-ligation and nested PCR reads into MiXCR, producing one record per CDR3 protein. The table includes 95,000 to 150,000 distinct CDR3 sequences, roughly 36% detected once. The V gene end was trimmed by 4 bases and the J gene end by 4 bases; junction bases not matched to a gene: 7. The CDR3 runs to 15 residues. The germline V gene encodes CDR1 SGHNT and CDR2 YYREEE (reference sequence).

Source material: central memory CD4+ T cells from blood. The chain links TRBV5-4 to TRBJ1-2; 10 nucleotides line up with TRBD1. This receptor was obtained from a human donor in good health. The CDR3 DNA reads as TGTGCCAGCAGCCTCGGCGGGACAGGGGTCTATGGCTACACCTTC. Protein product: CASSLGGTGVYGYTF.